This entry lists 9 T cell receptor beta chains sequenced from one sample in a study of CXCR3-negative and CXCR3-positive naive CD8 T cells. 5' RACE that incorporated UMI labels was used to prepare the TRB cDNA libraries. TCRdb re-called the 5' RACE reads, yielding one record per CDR3 amino acid sequence without DNA. The sample totals around 52,000 distinct CDR3 sequences; its top ten clones hold roughly a quarter. Sequenced input: memory CD8+ T cells from blood. The origin of the receptors is a human donor in good health. Some clones in this sample may be carry-over from other donors' samples.

The chain recombines TRBV28 with TRBJ2-1; without DNA, the TCRdb call of TRBD1 cannot be checked. CDR3 size: 14 residues. CDR1 is MDHEN, CDR2 SYDVKM, per germline. CDR3 residues: CASRTLEEYNEQFF.

The rearrangement links TRBV29-1 to TRBJ2-1; there is no DNA to check the TCRdb D call of TRBD2. The CDR3 extends over 14 amino acids. CDR1 is SQVTM and CDR2 is ANQGSEA in the germline V gene. The CDR3: CSAPTSGMYNEQFF.

V is TRBV12-3 or TRBV12-4 and J is TRBJ2-5. The CDR3 runs 13 residues. The chain's CDR3 is CATLQRNQETQYF.

V and J are TRBV29-1 and TRBJ1-1. CDR3 length equals 15 residues. The germline V gene has CDR1 SQVTM and CDR2 ANQGSEA. This CDR3 is CSVVGGVRAGAEAFF.

The chain employs TRBV5-5 and TRBJ2-2; without DNA, the TCRdb call of TRBD1 cannot be checked. The V gene's germline CDR1 is SGHKS and CDR2 YYEKEE (reference sequence). This CDR3 contains 14 residues. The CDR3 protein is CASSLGPLAGELFF. The variable domain in full, completed from reference TRBV5-5 and TRBJ2-2, reads DAGVTQSPTHLIKTRGQQVTLRCSPISGHKSVSWYQQVLGQGPQFIFQYYEKEERGRGNFPDRFSARQFPNYSSELNVNALLLGDSALYLCASSLGPLAGELFFGEGSRLTVL.

The chain uses TRBV20-1 and TRBJ1-1; TCRdb designates TRBD1, a call that cannot be tested without DNA. This CDR3 region has 13 residues. CDR1 is DFQATT, CDR2 SNEGSKA, per germline (reference sequence). The CDR3 sequence: CSARGDREYEAFF.

The CDR3 sequence: CASSQGRGGVGTDTQYF. The chain combines TRBV4-2 with TRBJ2-3. Germline lookup yields CDR1 LGHNA and CDR2 YNFKEQ. This CDR3 region has 17 residues.

J is TRBJ2-7 and V is TRBV7-9; with no DNA, the TCRdb D assignment of TRBD1 cannot be verified. From germline, CDR1 is SEHNR and CDR2 FQNEAQ (reference sequence). This CDR3 contains 14 residues. The CDR3 loop reads CASSGRDRAYEQYF.

The chain has TRBV29-1 and TRBJ1-1. The CDR3 length is 13 residues. Germline CDR1 and CDR2: SQVTM and ANQGSEA. CDR3 in amino acids: CSVLGRRNTEAFF. Drawing the rest from reference TRBV29-1 and TRBJ1-1, the complete variable domain is SAVISQKPSRDICQRGTSLTIQCQVDSQVTMMFWYRQQPGQSLTLIATANQGSEATYESGFVIDKFPISRPNLTFSTLTVSNMSPEDSSIYLCSVLGRRNTEAFFGQGTRLTVV.